The subject of this entry is one TCR beta chain. Antigen unknown. The data derive from a study of PD-1 blockade in classical Hodgkin lymphoma. Notes on the study in general: Healthy donors were reported to have higher baseline TCR diversity than newly diagnosed patients.

Method: immunoSEQ multiplex PCR; TCRdb's copy keeps in-frame clones and lacks some. The top ten clones hold over 2.5% of a sample with 70,000 or so clones, roughly 92% of them seen once. Stated time point: newly diagnosed, previously untreated cHL patient sample. Untreated, newly diagnosed classical Hodgkin lymphoma PBMCs were comparators. The germline gives CDR1 MNHNS, CDR2 SASEGT. The trim removed 9 bases at V and 3 bases at J, leaving 5 bases unmatched. The length of the CDR3 is 13 residues. Sequences were obtained from peripheral blood mononuclear cells (PBMCs). This sequence was found in a human donor with classical Hodgkin lymphoma. V is TRBV6-1 and J is TRBJ2-7; 10 nucleotides line up with TRBD1. CDR3 sequence reads: CASWTGGVYEQYF. Here the CDR3 DNA reads TGTGCCAGTTGGACAGGGGGTGTCTACGAGCAGTACTTC.